This TCR beta chain was identified during a study of blood T cell repertoires in COVID-19. Background on the study: Sites across the United States, Italy and Spain contributed samples from acute and convalescent COVID-19.

The germline V gene encodes CDR1 MDHEN and CDR2 SYDVKM. The CDR3 extends over 14 amino acids. V shed 7 bases, J shed 4 bases, and the junction held 10 bases outside the gene matches. Across about two dozen US areas, participants ranged in age from about 18 to 90 years. Participants in the exposed group had met a COVID-19 case in the 2 weeks before joining the study. Only in-frame clones appear in the TCRdb table, and some are missing; sequencing was by immunoSEQ multiplex PCR. The profile covers about 430,000 clones, with about 88% appearing a single time and about 1.5% taken by the ten largest. This clonotype was obtained from a woman aged 18-29 years who had been exposed to COVID-19. The chain employs TRBV28 and TRBJ2-7, with 7 bases aligning to TRBD2. The sequenced sample was PBMCs or T cells enriched from blood (not recorded which). The CDR3 DNA sequence: TGTGCCAGCACCTCGCCGCTAGCGGCTTACGAGCAGTACTTC. Encoded protein: CASTSPLAAYEQYF.